The text below deals with one TCR beta chain. The antigen is not known. Other DNA sequences of this sample code for an identical CDR3. This sample is part of a study of shared clonotypes between healthy human individuals. Notes on the study in general: Naive subsets generally had larger estimated richness than memory subsets.

With 6 bases clipped from V and 1 base from J, the junction kept 2 bases outside the gene matches. The CDR3 contains 14 residues. CDR1 and CDR2 (germline): SNHLY, FYNNEI. Only in-frame clones appear in the TCRdb table, and some are missing; sequencing was by immunoSEQ multiplex PCR. The sample has 980,000 or so clones, 60% to 85% seen once. The receptor was derived from a man aged 18 to 30 in good health. The rearrangement uses TRBV2 and TRBJ2-3; 9 nucleotides line up with TRBD1. The sequencing sample was made of memory CD4+ T cells sorted from blood. As to subset: CD45RA-negative fraction. CDR3 residues: CASSGDRGTDTQYF. In nucleotides, the CDR3 is TGTGCCAGCAGCGGGGACAGGGGCACAGATACGCAGTATTTT.